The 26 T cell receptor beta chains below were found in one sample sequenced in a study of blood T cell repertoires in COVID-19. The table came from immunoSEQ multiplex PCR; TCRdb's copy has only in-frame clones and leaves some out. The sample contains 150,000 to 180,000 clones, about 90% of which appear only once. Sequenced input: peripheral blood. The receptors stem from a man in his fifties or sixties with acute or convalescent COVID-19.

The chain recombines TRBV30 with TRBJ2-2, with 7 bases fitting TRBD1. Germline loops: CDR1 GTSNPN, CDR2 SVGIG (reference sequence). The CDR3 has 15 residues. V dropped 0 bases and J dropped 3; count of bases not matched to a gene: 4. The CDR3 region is CAWSVGTEYTGELFF. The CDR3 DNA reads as TGTGCCTGGAGTGTTGGGACAGAATACACCGGGGAGCTGTTTTTT.

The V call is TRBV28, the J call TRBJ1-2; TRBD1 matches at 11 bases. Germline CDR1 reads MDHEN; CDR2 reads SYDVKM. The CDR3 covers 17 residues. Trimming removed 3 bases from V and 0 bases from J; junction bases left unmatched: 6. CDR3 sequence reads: CASSLGGQGVSNYGYTF. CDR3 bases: TGTGCCAGCAGTTTGGGGGGACAGGGGGTTTCTAACTATGGCTACACCTTC.

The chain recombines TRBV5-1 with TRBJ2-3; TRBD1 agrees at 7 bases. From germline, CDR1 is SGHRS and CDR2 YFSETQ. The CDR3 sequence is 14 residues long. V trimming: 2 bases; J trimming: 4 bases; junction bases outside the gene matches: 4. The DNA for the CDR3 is TGCGCCAGCAGCTTCGGACAGGTTGCAGATACGCAGTATTTT. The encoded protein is CASSFGQVADTQYF.

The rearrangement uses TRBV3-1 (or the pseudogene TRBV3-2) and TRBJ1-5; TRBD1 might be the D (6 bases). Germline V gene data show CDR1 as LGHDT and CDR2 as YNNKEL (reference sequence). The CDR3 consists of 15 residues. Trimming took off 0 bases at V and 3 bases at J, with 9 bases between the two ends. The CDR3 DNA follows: TGTGCCAGCAGCCAAGAATGGGGGCCCAATCAGCCCCAGCATTTT. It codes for CASSQEWGPNQPQHF.

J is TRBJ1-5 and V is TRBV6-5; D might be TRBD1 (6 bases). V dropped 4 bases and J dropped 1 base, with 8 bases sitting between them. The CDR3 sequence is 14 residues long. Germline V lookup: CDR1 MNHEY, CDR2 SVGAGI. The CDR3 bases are TGTGCCAGCAGTTCTCAGGGGAGCAATCAGCCCCAGCATTTT. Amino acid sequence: CASSSQGSNQPQHF.

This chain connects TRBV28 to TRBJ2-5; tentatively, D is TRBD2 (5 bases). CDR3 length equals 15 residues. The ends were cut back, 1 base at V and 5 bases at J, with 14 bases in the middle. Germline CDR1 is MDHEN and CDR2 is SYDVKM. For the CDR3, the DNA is TGTGCCAGCAGTTTATCCCATAGCGTTCGGGAGACCCAGTACTTC. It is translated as CASSLSHSVRETQYF. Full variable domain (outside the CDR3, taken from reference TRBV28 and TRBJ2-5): DVKVTQSSRYLVKRTGEKVFLECVQDMDHENMFWYRQDPGLGLRLIYFSYDVKMKEKGDIPEGYSVSREKKERFSLILESASTNQTSMYLCASSLSHSVRETQYFGPGTRLLVL.

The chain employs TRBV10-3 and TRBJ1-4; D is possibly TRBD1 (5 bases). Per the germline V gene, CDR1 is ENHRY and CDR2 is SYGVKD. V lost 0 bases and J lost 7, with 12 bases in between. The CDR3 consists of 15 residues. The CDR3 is CAISESPGDGEKLFF. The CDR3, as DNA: TGTGCCATCAGTGAGTCTCCGGGGGACGGTGAAAAACTGTTTTTT.

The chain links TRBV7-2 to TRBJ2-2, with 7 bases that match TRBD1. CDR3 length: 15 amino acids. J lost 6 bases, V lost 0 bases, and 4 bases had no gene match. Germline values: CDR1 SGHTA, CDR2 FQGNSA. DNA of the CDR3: TGTGCCAGCAGCTTAGCGGGGACAGCGGCCGGGGAGCTGTTTTTT. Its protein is CASSLAGTAAGELFF.

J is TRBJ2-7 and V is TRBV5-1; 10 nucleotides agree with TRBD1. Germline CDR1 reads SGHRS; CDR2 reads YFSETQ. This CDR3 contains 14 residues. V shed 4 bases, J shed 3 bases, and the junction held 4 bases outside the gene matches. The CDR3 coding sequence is TGCGCCAGCAGCGCGGGACAGGGGTTCTACGAGCAGTACTTC. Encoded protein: CASSAGQGFYEQYF.

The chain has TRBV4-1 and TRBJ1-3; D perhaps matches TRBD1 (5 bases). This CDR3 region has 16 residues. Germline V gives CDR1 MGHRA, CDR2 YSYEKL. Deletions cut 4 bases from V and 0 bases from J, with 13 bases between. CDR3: CASSPPGGPSGNTIYF. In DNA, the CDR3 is TGCGCCAGCAGCCCCCCCGGGGGTCCCTCTGGAAACACCATATATTTT.

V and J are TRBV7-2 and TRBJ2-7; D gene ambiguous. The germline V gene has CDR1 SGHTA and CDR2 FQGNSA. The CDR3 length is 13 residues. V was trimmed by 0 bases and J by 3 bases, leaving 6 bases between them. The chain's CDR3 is CASSLAFGYEQYF. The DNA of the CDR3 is TGTGCCAGCAGCTTAGCGTTCGGCTACGAGCAGTACTTC.

The CDR3 nucleotides read TGTGCCAGCAGATCGGGAGGTGGAGTCGATCAGCCCCAGCATTTT. Its translation: CASRSGGGVDQPQHF. The chain recombines TRBV6-5 with TRBJ1-5; D call uncertain. Germline V gives CDR1 MNHEY, CDR2 SVGAGI. The V gene lost 6 bases and the J gene lost 5 bases, with 17 bases spanning the gap. CDR3 length equals 15 residues.

CDR3 sequence reads: CASSLGLQGARTEAFF. In DNA, the CDR3 is TGCGCCAGCAGCCTCGGACTTCAGGGGGCGCGAACTGAAGCTTTCTTT. The gene calls are TRBV4-1 and TRBJ1-1; 8 bases agree with TRBD1. V dropped 4 bases and J dropped 5; count of bases not matched to a gene: 12. This CDR3 has 16 residues. The germline V gene encodes CDR1 MGHRA and CDR2 YSYEKL.

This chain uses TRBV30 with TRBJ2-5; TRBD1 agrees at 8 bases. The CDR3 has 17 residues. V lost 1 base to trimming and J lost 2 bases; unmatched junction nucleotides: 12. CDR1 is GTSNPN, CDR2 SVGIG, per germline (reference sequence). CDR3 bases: TGTGCCTGGAGTGCTCTTACAGGGGGAGAGATACAAGAGACCCAGTACTTC. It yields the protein CAWSALTGGEIQETQYF. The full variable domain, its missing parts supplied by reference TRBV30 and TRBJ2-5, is SQTIHQWPATLVQPVGSPLSLECTVEGTSNPNLYWYRQAAGRGLQLLFYSVGIGQISSEVPQNLSASRPQDRQFILSSKKLLLSDSGFYLCAWSALTGGEIQETQYFGPGTRLLVL.

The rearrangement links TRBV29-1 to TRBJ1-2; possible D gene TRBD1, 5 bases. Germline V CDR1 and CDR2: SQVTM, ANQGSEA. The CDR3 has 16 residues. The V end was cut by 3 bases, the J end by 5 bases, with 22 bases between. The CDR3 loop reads CSVEGGHELAPYGYTF. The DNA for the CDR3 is TGCAGCGTTGAGGGAGGACACGAACTCGCCCCTTATGGCTACACCTTC.

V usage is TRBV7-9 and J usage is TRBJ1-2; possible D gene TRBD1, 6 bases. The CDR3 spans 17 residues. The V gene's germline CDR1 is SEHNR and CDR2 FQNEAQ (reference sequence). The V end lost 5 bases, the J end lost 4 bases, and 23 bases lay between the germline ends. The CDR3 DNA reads TGTGCCAGCAGCAGGTGGACAGCGGGATCCCAATTCTATGGCTACACCTTC. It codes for CASSRWTAGSQFYGYTF.

DNA of the CDR3: TGTGCCAGCAGCCTACCTAAGCCGCTATACGAGCAGTACGTC. Translation gives CASSLPKPLYEQYV. The V and J genes are TRBV3-1 (or the pseudogene TRBV3-2) and TRBJ2-7, with D unresolved. Germline lookup yields CDR1 LGHDT and CDR2 YNNKEL (reference sequence). Trimming removed 4 bases at V and 4 bases at J, with 14 bases between. This CDR3 is 14 amino acids long.

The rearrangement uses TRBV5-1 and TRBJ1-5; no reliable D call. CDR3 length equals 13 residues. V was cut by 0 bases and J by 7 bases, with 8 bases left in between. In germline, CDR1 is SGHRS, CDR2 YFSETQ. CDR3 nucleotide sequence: TGCGCCAGCAGCTTGGGAGGTGACCAGCCCCAGCATTTT. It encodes CASSLGGDQPQHF.

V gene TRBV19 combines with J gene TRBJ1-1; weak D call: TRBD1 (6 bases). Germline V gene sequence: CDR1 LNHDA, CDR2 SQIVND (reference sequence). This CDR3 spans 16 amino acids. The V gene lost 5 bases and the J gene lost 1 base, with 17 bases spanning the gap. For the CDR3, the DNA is TGTGCCAGTAGTTCCCTCGTGGGGACACCGAACACTGAAGCTTTCTTT. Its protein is CASSSLVGTPNTEAFF.

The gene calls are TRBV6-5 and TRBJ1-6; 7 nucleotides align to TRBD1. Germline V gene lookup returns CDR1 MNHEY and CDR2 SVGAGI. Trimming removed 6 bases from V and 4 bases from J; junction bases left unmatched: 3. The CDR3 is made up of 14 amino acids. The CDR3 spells CASSGTAYNSPLHF. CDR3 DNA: TGTGCCAGCAGCGGGACAGCTTATAATTCACCCCTCCACTTT.

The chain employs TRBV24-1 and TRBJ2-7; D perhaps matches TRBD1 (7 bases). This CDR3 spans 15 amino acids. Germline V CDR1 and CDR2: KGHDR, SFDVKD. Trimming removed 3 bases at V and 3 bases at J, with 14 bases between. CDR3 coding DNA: TGTGCCACCAGTGATCCCAGGGGGGCTATCTACGAGCAGTACTTC. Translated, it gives CATSDPRGAIYEQYF.

The CDR3 reads CATSVGSSYGYTF. The DNA of the CDR3 is TGTGCCACCAGTGTTGGGAGCTCCTATGGCTACACCTTC. This sequence joins TRBV24-1 and TRBJ1-2; D is ambiguous. Germline assignment: CDR1 KGHDR and CDR2 SFDVKD. The CDR3 is made up of 13 amino acids. V was clipped by 5 bases and J by 4 bases, with 10 bases between them.

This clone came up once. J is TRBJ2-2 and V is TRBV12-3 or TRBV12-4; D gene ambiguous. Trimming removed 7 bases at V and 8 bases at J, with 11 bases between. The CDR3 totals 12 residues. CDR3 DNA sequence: TGTGCCAGCACCCCCGATGAGGGGGAGCTGTTTTTT. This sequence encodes CASTPDEGELFF.

The CDR3 nucleotides read TGTGCCAGCAGTTTGGACAGGAACTATGGCTACACCTTC. Protein product: CASSLDRNYGYTF. The V call is TRBV27, the J call TRBJ1-2; TRBD1 aligns across 7 bases. This CDR3 spans 13 amino acids. Germline V lookup: CDR1 MNHEY, CDR2 SMNVEV (reference sequence). The trim removed 3 bases at V and 2 bases at J, leaving 0 bases unmatched.

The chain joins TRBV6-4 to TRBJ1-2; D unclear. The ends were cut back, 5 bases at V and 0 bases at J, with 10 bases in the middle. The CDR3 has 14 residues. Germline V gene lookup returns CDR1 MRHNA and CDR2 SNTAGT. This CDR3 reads CASSRTPSNYGYTF. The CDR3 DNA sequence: TGTGCCAGCAGTCGCACACCTTCTAACTATGGCTACACCTTC.

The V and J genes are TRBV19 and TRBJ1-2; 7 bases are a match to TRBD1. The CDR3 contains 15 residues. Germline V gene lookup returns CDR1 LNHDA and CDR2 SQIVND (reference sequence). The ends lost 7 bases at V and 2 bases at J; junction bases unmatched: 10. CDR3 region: CASKRDSQPNYGYTF. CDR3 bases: TGTGCCAGTAAACGGGACAGCCAACCGAACTATGGCTACACCTTC.